This T cell receptor (beta chain) came from a study of neurological immune-mediated disorders. Using its own MiXCR run on the 5' RACE reads, TCRdb lists one record per CDR3 protein. The table lists 100,000 to 150,000 distinct CDR3 sequences, about 3.4% of them singletons. Germline CDR1 is SGHRS and CDR2 is YFSETQ. The CDR3 consists of 12 residues. Between the trimmed V and J ends, which lost 4 bases and 4 bases, there was a span of 8 bases. This clonotype was found many times. The receptor was derived from a young woman with multiple sclerosis. This chain uses TRBV5-1 with TRBJ1-1; the D is unclear. Sample: PBMCs. Written as DNA, the CDR3 is TGCGCCAGCAGCGAAAAGGGCACTGAAGCTTTCTTT. Translation: CASSEKGTEAFF.